Reported below is one T cell receptor (beta chain). This sample was included in a study of technical replicates of blood from a handful of donors. The data were produced by immunoSEQ multiplex PCR, yet TCRdb's version contains in-frame clones alone and is incomplete. Here the sample spans roughly 76,000 clones, approximately 94% being singletons. CDR1 SNHLY and CDR2 FYNNEI come from the germline V gene. CDR3 size: 24 residues. Trimming took 6 bases from V and 2 from J; bases not matched to a gene: 34. The receptor comes from a human donor in good health. V is TRBV2 and J is TRBJ2-3; 8 bases match TRBD2. The sample taken for sequencing was T cells isolated from PBMCs. CDR3 nucleotide sequence: TGTGCCAGCAGAGAAACGGGACTGTTTCGTTCCGGAGTAGCGGGATCAACCCTCACAGATACGCAGTATTTT. Its protein is CASRETGLFRSGVAGSTLTDTQYF.